The source of this T cell receptor beta chain is a study of regulatory T cells in long-lasting Graves disease. Time point defined: newly diagnosed GD, antithyroid drugs for less than 3 months. The authors made the TCR library using RNA they extracted from PBMCs. CDR3-region Arm-PCR and iRepertoire HTBI primers produced the TCR beta libraries. TCRdb used MiXCR to reprocess the multiplex PCR reads, holding one entry per CDR3 protein. The sample gives 380,000 or so distinct CDR3 sequences, around 15% of which show up once; around 20% is in the top ten. This CDR3 region has 13 residues. CDR1 and CDR2 (germline): SNHLY, FYNNEI. About this clonotype itself: What it recognizes is unknown. At one end, the junction sequence differs from germline, possibly due to a read error.

Study results and caveats: New patients shared 950 to 1,000 public clonotypes, fewer than the 2,500 to 3,000 shared by persistent patients. Persistent disease preferred TRBV28, TRBJ1-2 and TRBJ2-5.

These sequences were also reported in another study, on T cells in Graves' hyperthyroidism and ophthalmopathy. In that study: Graves' hyperthyroidism was deemed stable given no ophthalmopathy progression within 18 months. TCR CDR3 regions were first amplified by RT-PCR with HTBI primers.

The chain uses TRBV2 and TRBJ1-6; D unresolved. The clonotype was recovered from a woman between 18 and 30 years old with Graves disease. The material was peripheral blood mononuclear cells (PBMCs), obtained at new diagnosis, from a patient treated with antithyroid drugs. Here the CDR3 reads CASRTGGNSPPHF. The CDR3 coding sequence is TGTGCCAGCAGGACCGGCGGTAATTCACCCCCCCACTTT.